This T cell receptor beta chain comes out of a study of blood T cell repertoires in COVID-19. Assay: immunoSEQ multiplex PCR; the TCRdb copy retains only in-frame clones and omits some. The sample lists 130,000 to 150,000 clones; 85% to 90% were seen once. Participant-given clinical history determined each cohort assignment. CDR1 is MDHEN, CDR2 SYDVKM, per germline. V lost 6 bases and J 2 bases, leaving 14 bases between the germline ends. CDR3 length: 14 amino acids. The source of this sequence is a young woman with acute COVID-19. The sequenced sample consisted of PBMCs or T cells enriched from blood (not recorded which). The V gene is TRBV28, the J gene TRBJ2-7; tentative D call: TRBD2 (6 bases). CDR3: CASSLLADTYEQYF. The DNA for the CDR3 is TGTGCCAGCAGCCTACTAGCCGACACCTACGAGCAGTACTTC. The entire variable domain, with the rest obtained from reference TRBV28 and TRBJ2-7, is as follows: DVKVTQSSRYLVKRTGEKVFLECVQDMDHENMFWYRQDPGLGLRLIYFSYDVKMKEKGDIPEGYSVSREKKERFSLILESASTNQTSMYLCASSLLADTYEQYFGPGTRLTVT.